The 3 T cell receptor beta chains given below trace back to one sample, sequenced in a study of blood T cells in healthy people across ages. PCR was performed a second time for roughly 7 to 11 cycles using a sample-barcoded 5' primer and a J-beta primer mix. TCRdb passed the 5' RACE reads through MiXCR, listing each CDR3 protein once. Of roughly 900,000 distinct CDR3 sequences in the sample, 40% to 60% were seen once. Sequenced material: blood. The receptor source for this set is a young man in good health.

Remarks on this clonotype: At one end the junction does not follow the germline gene, possibly because of a read error. The chain has TRBV7-2 and TRBJ2-5, with D uncertain. The germline CDR1 and CDR2 sequences are SGHTA and FQGNSA. The CDR3 is made up of 14 amino acids. The CDR3 DNA sequence: TGTGCCAGCAGCTTAAGGCTGAGCCAACAGACCCAGTACTTC. Its protein is CASSLRLSQQTQYF.

The chain joins TRBV30 to TRBJ2-5, with D maybe TRBD1 (5 bases). CDR1 GTSNPN and CDR2 SVGIG come from the germline V gene (reference sequence). Trimming took off 4 bases at V and 4 bases at J, with 13 bases between the two ends. This CDR3 region has 13 residues. CDR3 amino acids: CAWTKGNGETQYF. As DNA, the CDR3 is TGTGCCTGGACCAAGGGGAATGGAGAGACCCAGTACTTC.

The chain has TRBV9 and TRBJ2-1; D not certain. The CDR3 consists of 16 residues. Germline CDR1 and CDR2: SGDLS and YYNGEE. Trimming removed 4 bases from V and 7 bases from J, with 21 bases in between. CDR3 amino acids: CASSPTETHLGNEQFF. The CDR3 DNA sequence: TGTGCCAGCAGCCCAACCGAGACTCACCTCGGGAATGAGCAGTTCTTC.